One sample yielded the 11 T cell receptor beta chains listed below, sequenced in a study of cytomegalovirus exposure and HLA in healthy donors. 13 Jbeta primers and 60 Vbeta primers were used for the PCR. TCRdb's copy holds only in-frame clones and misses some; the assay was immunoSEQ multiplex PCR. The sample lists 160,000 or so clones, about four fifths occurring once. Sequencing was carried out using PBMCs. The receptors originated from a woman between 50 and 59 years old in good health and CMV-seronegative.

The chain is built from TRBV6-6 and TRBJ2-4; D may be TRBD2 (6 bases). This CDR3 has 14 residues. Germline CDR1 reads MNHNY; CDR2 reads SVGAGI (reference sequence). Trimming removed 2 bases from V and 9 bases from J, with 14 bases in between. The CDR3 nucleotides are TGTGCCAGCAGTTACGTCAGGGAGGAAGGCATTCAGTACTTC. This sequence encodes CASSYVREEGIQYF.

The rearrangement links TRBV28 to TRBJ2-7; 15 bases fit TRBD2. With 6 bases clipped from V and 4 bases from J, the junction kept 4 bases outside the gene matches. From germline, CDR1 is MDHEN and CDR2 SYDVKM. The CDR3 length is 15 residues. CDR3 nucleotides: TGTGCCAGCAGCGGGGGACTAGCGGGGGGTTACGAGCAGTACTTC. Protein product: CASSGGLAGGYEQYF.

V gene TRBV2 combines with J gene TRBJ2-2, with 13 bases fitting TRBD2. Germline V gene lookup returns CDR1 SNHLY and CDR2 FYNNEI. After removal of 4 bases from V and 6 bases from J, the junction contained 2 bases not matched to a gene. CDR3 size: 15 residues. CDR3: CASSGTSGGAGELFF. The DNA of the CDR3 is TGTGCCAGCAGTGGGACTAGCGGGGGTGCCGGGGAGCTGTTTTTT. Full variable domain (rest looked up from reference TRBV2 and TRBJ2-2): EPEVTQTPSHQVTQMGQEVILRCVPISNHLYFYWYRQILGQKVEFLVSFYNNEISEKSEIFDDQFSVERPDGSNFTLKIRSTKLEDSAMYFCASSGTSGGAGELFFGEGSRLTVL.

The V gene is TRBV27, the J gene TRBJ2-3; 10 bases are shared with TRBD1. Germline CDR1 is MNHEY and CDR2 is SMNVEV (reference sequence). There are 15 residues in the CDR3. J lost 4 bases, V lost 2 bases, and 3 bases had no gene match. CDR3 DNA sequence: TGTGCCAGCAGTTTAAGGGACAGGGGTTCAGATACGCAGTATTTT. Amino acids: CASSLRDRGSDTQYF.

The J gene is TRBJ2-3, the V gene TRBV7-3; 14 bases are shared with TRBD2. V was pared by 5 bases and J by 5 bases, with 15 bases of the junction left unmatched. Germline CDR1 is SGHTA and CDR2 is FQGTGA. The CDR3 runs 19 residues. The CDR3 DNA reads as TGTGCCAGCAGCCCCGCCCGACTAGCGGGGGGGCATTTCCTAGATACGCAGTATTTT. It specifies CASSPARLAGGHFLDTQYF.

The chain uses TRBV7-9 and TRBJ2-2; 8 positions match TRBD1. Trimming removed 6 bases from V and 4 bases from J; junction bases left unmatched: 13. The germline gives CDR1 SEHNR, CDR2 FQNEAQ (reference sequence). The CDR3 has 17 residues. This CDR3 is CASRKTLTGAVTGELFF. CDR3 DNA: TGTGCCAGCAGAAAAACTCTGACAGGGGCGGTCACCGGGGAGCTGTTTTTT.

The chain links TRBV20-1 to TRBJ2-5, with D maybe TRBD2 (6 bases). Germline V gene sequence: CDR1 DFQATT, CDR2 SNEGSKA (reference sequence). This CDR3 comprises 11 residues. V was pared by 6 bases and J by 5 bases, with 10 bases between. The CDR3, as DNA: TGCAGTGCCATCGGAGGGGAGACCCAGTACTTC. It specifies CSAIGGETQYF.

The CDR3 DNA reads as TGTGCCACCAGCAGAGCCAGGCGGGAGCAGGGAAATGAGCAGTTCTTC. This gives the protein CATSRARREQGNEQFF. The genes are TRBV15 and TRBJ2-1; TRBD2 aligns across 7 bases. In germline, CDR1 is LNHNV, CDR2 YYDKDF (reference sequence). The CDR3 is 16 amino acids. V was pared by 1 base and J by 7 bases, with 10 bases of the junction left unmatched.

The chain uses TRBV28 and TRBJ2-7; perhaps TRBD1 as D (6 bases). Trimming cost V 4 bases and J 7 bases, with 17 bases left between them. Germline V CDR1 and CDR2: MDHEN, SYDVKM. The length of the CDR3 is 14 residues. The CDR3 here is CASSSNRDIFEQYF. CDR3 bases: TGTGCCAGCAGTTCGAACAGGGATATTTTTGAGCAGTACTTC. Supplemented by reference TRBV28 and TRBJ2-7, the full variable domain reads DVKVTQSSRYLVKRTGEKVFLECVQDMDHENMFWYRQDPGLGLRLIYFSYDVKMKEKGDIPEGYSVSREKKERFSLILESASTNQTSMYLCASSSNRDIFEQYFGPGTRLTVT.

The chain has TRBV5-1 and TRBJ2-7; 9 bases line up with TRBD1. CDR1 is SGHRS, CDR2 YFSETQ, per germline. The V gene end was trimmed by 3 bases and the J gene end by 6 bases; junction bases not matched to a gene: 10. The CDR3 loop spans 15 amino acids. The CDR3 region is CASSSTGTGTGEQYF. CDR3 sequence (DNA): TGCGCCAGCAGCTCAACCGGGACAGGGACTGGCGAGCAGTACTTC.

This clone appeared a single time. The chain employs TRBV6-5 and TRBJ2-7, with D perhaps matching TRBD2 (5 bases). Deletions cut 2 bases from V and 3 bases from J, with 11 bases between. This CDR3 has 14 residues. The V gene's germline CDR1 is MNHEY and CDR2 SVGAGI. This CDR3 is CASSYRGWSYEQYF. In DNA form, the CDR3 reads TGTGCCAGCAGTTACCGAGGGTGGAGCTACGAGCAGTACTTC.